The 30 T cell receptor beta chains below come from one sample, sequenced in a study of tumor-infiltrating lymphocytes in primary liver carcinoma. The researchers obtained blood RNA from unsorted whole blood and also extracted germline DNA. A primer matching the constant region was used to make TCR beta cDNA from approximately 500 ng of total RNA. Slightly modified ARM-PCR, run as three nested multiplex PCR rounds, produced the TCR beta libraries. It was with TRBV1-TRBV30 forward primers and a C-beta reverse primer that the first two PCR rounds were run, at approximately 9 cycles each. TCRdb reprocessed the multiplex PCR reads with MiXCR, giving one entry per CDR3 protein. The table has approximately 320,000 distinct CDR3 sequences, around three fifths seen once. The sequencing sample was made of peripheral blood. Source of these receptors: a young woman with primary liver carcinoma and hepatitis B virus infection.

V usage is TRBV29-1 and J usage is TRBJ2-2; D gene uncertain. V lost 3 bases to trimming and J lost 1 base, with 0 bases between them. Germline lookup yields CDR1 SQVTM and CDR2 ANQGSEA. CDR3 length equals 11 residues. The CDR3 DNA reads TGCAGCGTTGAGAACACCGGGGAGCTGTTTTTT. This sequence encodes CSVENTGELFF.

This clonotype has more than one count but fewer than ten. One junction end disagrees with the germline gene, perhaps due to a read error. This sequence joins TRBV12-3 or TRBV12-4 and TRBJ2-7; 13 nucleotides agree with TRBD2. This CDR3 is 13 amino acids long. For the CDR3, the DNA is TGTGCCAGCAGCCCCGGGACTAGCGGGACCCGGCACTTC. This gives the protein CASSPGTSGTRHF.

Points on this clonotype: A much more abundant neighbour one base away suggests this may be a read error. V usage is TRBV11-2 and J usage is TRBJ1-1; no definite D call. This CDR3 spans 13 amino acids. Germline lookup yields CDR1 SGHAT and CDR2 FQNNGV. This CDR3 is CAISLFLFTEASF. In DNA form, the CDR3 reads TGTGCCATCAGCTTGTTCTTGTTCACTGAAGCTTCCTTT.

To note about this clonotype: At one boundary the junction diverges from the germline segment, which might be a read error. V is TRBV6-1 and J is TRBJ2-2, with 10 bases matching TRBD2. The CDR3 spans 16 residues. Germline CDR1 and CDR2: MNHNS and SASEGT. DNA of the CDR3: TGTGCCTGCAGGACCGGGACTAGCGTTCACACCGGGGAGCTGTTTTTT. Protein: CACRTGTSVHTGELFF.

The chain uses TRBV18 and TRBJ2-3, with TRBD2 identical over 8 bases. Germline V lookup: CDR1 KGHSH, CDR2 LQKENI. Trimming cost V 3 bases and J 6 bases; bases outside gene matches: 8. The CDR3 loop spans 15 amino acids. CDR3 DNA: TGTGCCAGCTCACCTCTGGCGGGAGGTACCGATACGCAGTATTTT. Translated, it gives CASSPLAGGTDTQYF.

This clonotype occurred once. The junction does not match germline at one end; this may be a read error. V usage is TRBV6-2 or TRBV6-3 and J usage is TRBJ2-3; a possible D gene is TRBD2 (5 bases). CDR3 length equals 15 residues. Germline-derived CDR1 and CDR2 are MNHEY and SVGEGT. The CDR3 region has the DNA TGTGCCAGCAGTTACGGAGGCCACCCCACAGATACGCAGTGTTTT. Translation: CASSYGGHPTDTQCF.

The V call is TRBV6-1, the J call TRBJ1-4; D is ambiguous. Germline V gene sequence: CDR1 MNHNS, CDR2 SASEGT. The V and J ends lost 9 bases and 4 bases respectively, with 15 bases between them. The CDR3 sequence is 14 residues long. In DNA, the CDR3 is TGTGCCAGAAGACGAGGGCACAGTAATGAAAAACTGTTTTTT. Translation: CARRRGHSNEKLFF.

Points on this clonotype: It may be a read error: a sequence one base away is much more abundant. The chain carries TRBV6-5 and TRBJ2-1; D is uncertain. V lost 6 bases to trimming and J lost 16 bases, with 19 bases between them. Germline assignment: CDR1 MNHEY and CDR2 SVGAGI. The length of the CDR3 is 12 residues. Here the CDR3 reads CASRKHGYNVFF. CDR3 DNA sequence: TGTGCCAGCAGGAAACATGGCTACAATGTCTTCTTC.

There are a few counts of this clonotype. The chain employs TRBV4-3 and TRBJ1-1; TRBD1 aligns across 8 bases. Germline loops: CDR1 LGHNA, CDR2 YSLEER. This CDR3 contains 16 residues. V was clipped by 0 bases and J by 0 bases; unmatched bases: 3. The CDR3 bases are TGCGCCAGCAGCCAAGATCGGGACAGGCTGAACACTGAAGCTTTCTTT. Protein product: CASSQDRDRLNTEAFF.

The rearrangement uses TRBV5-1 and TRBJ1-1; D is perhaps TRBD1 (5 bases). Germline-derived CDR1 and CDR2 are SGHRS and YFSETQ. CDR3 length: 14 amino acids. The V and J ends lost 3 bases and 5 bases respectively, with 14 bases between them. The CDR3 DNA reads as TGCGCCAGCAGCTCATCAGGGTGGGGGACTGAAGCTTTCTTT. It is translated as CASSSSGWGTEAFF.

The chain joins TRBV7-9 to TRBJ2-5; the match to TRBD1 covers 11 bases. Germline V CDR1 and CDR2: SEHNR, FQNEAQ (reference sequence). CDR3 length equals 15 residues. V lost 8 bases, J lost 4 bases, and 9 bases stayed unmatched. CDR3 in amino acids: CASVLGQGGRETQYF. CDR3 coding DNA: TGTGCCAGCGTCCTGGGACAGGGGGGTCGAGAGACCCAGTACTTC.

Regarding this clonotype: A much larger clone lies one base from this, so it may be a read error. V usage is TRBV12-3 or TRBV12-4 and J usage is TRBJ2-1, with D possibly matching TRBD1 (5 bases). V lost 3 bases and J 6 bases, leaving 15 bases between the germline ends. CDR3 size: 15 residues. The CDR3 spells CASSFRAGGPNEQFF. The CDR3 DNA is TGTGCCAGCAGTTTCAGGGCTGGCGGACCCAATGAGCAGTTCTTC.

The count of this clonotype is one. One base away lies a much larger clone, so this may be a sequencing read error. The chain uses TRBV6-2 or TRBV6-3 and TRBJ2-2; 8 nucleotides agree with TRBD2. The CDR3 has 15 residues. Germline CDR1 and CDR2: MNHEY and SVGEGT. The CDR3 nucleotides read TGTGCCAGCAGAGTAGCGGGATTGAACAGCGGGGAGCTGTTTTTT. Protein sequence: CASRVAGLNSGELFF.

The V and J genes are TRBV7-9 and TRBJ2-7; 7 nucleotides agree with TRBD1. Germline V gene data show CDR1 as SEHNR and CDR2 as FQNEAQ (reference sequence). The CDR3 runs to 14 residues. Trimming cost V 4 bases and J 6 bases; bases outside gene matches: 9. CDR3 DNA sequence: TGTGCCAGCAGCTCGGGACAGCGTAGCTTCGAGCAGTACTTC. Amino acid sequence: CASSSGQRSFEQYF. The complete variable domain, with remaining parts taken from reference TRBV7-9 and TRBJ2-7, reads DTGVSQNPRHKITKRGQNVTFRCDPISEHNRLYWYRQTLGQGPEFLTYFQNEAQLEKSRLLSDRFSAERPKGSFSTLEIQRTEQGDSAMYLCASSSGQRSFEQYFGPGTRLTVT.

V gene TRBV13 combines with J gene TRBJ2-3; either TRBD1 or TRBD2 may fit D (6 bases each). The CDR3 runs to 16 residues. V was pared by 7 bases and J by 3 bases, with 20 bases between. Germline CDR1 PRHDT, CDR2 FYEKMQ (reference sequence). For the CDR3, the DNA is TGTGCCAGCATGCCGGGGGCCTTTGTTGGGACAGATACGCAGTATTTT. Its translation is CASMPGAFVGTDTQYF.

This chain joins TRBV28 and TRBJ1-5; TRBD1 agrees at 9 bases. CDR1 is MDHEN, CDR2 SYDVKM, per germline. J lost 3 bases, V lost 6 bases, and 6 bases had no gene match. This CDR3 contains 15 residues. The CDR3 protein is CASSRDRVPNQPQHF. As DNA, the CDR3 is TGTGCCAGCAGCCGGGACAGGGTCCCCAATCAGCCCCAGCATTTT.

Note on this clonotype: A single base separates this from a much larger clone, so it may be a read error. CDR3 sequence: CSLVDLAGEETQYF. The CDR3, as DNA: TGCAGCCTTGTCGATCTAGCGGGGGAGGAGACCCAGTACTTC. This chain uses TRBV29-1 with TRBJ2-5; 10 bases match TRBD2. Germline loops: CDR1 SQVTM, CDR2 ANQGSEA. There are 14 residues in the CDR3. V lost 8 bases to trimming and J lost 5 bases; unmatched junction nucleotides: 11.

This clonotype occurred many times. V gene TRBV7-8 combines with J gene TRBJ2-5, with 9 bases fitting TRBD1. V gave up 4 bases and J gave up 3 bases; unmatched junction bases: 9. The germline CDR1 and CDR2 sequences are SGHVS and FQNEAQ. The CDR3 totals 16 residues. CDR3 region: CASSSRQGGSKETQYF. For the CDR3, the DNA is TGTGCCAGCAGCTCCAGACAGGGGGGAAGCAAAGAGACCCAGTACTTC.

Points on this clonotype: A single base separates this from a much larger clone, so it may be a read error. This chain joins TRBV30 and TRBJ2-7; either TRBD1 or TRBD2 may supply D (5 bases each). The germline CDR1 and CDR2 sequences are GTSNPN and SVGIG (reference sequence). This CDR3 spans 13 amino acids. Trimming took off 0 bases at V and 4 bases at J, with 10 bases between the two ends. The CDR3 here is CAWSVQGGYEQYF. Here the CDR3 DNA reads TGTGCCTGGAGTGTCCAGGGCGGGTACGAGCAGTACTTC.

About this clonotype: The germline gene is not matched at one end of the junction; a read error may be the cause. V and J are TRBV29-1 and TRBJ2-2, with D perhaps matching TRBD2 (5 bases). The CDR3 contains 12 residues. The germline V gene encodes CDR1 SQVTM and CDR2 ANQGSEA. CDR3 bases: TGCAGCGTTTTTACCTCATCCGGGGAGCTGTCTTTT. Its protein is CSVFTSSGELSF.

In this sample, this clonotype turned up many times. The CDR3, as DNA: TGTGCCAGCAGTTCCCGGGACTTCTCCCAAAGGACCTACAATGAGCAGTTCTTC. Amino acids: CASSSRDFSQRTYNEQFF. V is TRBV12-3 or TRBV12-4 and J is TRBJ2-1, with D possibly TRBD2 on 6 matching bases. V was pared by 4 bases and J by 2 bases, with 21 bases between. The CDR3 is made up of 18 amino acids.

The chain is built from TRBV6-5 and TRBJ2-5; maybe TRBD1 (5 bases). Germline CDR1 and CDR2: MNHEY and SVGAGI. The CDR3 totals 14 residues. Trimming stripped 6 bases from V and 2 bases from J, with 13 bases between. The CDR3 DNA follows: TGTGCCAGCAGCCAACTAACAGGTCAAGAGACCCAGTACTTC. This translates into CASSQLTGQETQYF.

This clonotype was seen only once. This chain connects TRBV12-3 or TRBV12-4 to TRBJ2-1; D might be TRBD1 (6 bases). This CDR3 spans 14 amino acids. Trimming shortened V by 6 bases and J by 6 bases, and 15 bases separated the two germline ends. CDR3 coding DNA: TGTGCCAGCAGGAGGGGGAGATCCCTCAATGAGCAGTTCTTC. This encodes CASRRGRSLNEQFF.

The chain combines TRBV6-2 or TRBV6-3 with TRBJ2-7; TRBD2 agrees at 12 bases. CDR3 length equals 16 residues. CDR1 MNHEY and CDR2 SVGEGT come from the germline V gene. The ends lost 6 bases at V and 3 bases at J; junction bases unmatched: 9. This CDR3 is CASSILAGGTNYEQYF. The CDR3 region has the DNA TGTGCCAGCAGCATTCTAGCGGGAGGGACAAACTACGAGCAGTACTTC.

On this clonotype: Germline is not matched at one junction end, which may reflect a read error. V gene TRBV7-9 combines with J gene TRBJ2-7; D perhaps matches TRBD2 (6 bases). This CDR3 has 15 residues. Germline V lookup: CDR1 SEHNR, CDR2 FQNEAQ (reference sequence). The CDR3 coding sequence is TGTGCCAGCAGCGACGCCGGGACTCAACCCTACGAGCAATACTTC. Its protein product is CASSDAGTQPYEQYF. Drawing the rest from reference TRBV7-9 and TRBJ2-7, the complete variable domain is DTGVSQNPRHKITKRGQNVTFRCDPISEHNRLYWYRQTLGQGPEFLTYFQNEAQLEKSRLLSDRFSAERPKGSFSTLEIQRTEQGDSAMYLCASSDAGTQPYEQYFGPGTRLTVT.

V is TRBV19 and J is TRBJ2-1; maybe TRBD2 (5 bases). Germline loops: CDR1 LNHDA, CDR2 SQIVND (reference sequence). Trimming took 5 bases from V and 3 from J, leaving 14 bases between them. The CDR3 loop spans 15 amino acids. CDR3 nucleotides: TGTGCCAGTAGTGTGATAACGGGAAGCTACAATGAGCAGTTCTTC. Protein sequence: CASSVITGSYNEQFF.

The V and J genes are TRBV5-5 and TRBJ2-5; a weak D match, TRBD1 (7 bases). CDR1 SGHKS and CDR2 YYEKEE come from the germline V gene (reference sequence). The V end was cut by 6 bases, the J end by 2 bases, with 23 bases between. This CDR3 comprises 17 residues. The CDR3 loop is CASIRAGQTIRQETQYF. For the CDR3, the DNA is TGTGCCAGCATCCGGGCGGGACAGACCATTCGACAAGAGACCCAGTACTTC.

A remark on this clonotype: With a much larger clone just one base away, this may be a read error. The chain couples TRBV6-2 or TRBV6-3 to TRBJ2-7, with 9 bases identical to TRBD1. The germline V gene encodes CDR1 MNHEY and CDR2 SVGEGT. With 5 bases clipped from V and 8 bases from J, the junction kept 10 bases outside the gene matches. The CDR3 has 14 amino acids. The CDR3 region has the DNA TGTGCCAGCAGTCCGCCGGGACAGGGCCCCCAGCAGTACTTC. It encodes CASSPPGQGPQQYF.

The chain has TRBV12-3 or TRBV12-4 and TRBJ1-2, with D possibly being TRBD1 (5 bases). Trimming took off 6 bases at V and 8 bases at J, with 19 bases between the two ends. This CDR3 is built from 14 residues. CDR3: CASRRSGAERGYTF. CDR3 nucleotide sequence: TGTGCCAGCAGACGATCCGGGGCAGAACGCGGCTACACCTTC.

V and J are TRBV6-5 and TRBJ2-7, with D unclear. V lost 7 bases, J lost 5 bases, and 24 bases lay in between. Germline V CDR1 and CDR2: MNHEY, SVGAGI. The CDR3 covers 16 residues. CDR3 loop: CASISPAGFRPHEQYF. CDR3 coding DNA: TGTGCCAGCATAAGTCCGGCCGGCTTCCGGCCCCACGAGCAGTACTTC.